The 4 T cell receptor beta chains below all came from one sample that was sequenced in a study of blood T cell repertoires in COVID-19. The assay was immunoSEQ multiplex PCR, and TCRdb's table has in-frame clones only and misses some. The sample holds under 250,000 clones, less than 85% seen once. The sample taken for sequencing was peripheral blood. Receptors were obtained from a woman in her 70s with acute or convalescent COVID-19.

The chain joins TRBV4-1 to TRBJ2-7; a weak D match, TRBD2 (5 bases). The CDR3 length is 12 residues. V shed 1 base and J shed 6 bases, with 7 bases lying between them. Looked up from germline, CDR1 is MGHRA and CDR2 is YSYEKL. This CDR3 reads CASSQAGVEQYF. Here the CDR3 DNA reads TGCGCCAGCAGCCAAGCCGGGGTCGAGCAGTACTTC.

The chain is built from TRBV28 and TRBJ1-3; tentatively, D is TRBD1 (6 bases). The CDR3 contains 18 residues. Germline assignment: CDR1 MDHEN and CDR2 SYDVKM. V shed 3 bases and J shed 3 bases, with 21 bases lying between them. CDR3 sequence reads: CASSFFRDTKEVGNTIYF. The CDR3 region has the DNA TGTGCCAGCAGTTTTTTCCGGGACACTAAAGAGGTTGGAAACACCATATATTTT.

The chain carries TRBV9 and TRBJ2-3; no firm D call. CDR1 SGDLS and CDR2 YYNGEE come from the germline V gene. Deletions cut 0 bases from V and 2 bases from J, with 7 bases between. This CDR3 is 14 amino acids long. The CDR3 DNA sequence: TGTGCCAGCAGCGTAGGCCAGTTCACAGATACGCAGTATTTT. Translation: CASSVGQFTDTQYF.

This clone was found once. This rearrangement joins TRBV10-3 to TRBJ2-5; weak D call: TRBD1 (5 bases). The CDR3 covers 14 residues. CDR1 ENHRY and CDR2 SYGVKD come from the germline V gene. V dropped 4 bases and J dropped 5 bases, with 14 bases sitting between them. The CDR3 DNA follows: TGTGCCATCAGTGGAGGCAGGGTGGACGAGACCCAGTACTTC. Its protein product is CAISGGRVDETQYF.